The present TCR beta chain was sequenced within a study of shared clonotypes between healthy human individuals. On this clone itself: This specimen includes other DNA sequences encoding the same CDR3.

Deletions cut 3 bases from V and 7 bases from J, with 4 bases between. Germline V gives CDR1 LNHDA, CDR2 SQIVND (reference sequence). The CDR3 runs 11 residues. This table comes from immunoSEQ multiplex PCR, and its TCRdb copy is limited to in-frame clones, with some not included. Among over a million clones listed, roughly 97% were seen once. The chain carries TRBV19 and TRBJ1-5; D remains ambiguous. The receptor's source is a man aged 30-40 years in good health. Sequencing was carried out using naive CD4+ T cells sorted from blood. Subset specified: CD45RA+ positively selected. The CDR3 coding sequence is TGTGCCAGTAGTATCGGGCAGCCCCAGCATTTT. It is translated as CASSIGQPQHF.